A selection of T cell receptor beta chains follows, all from one sample in a study of CD8+CD57+ T cells in acquired aplastic anemia. TCRdb used MiXCR to reprocess the reads, holding one entry per CDR3 protein. The table lists some 150,000 distinct CDR3 sequences, about 64% of them singletons, with roughly half in the top ten. The source material was sorted CD4+, CD8+, or CD8+CD57+ T cells (not recorded which) from PBMCs. The receptors originated from a human donor with aplastic anemia. The CDR3 runs from the conserved cysteine through the conserved F or W. The D gene is left open where the match is weak. Size is omitted from some rows. Given values are once, few, many or a class for expanded clones.

clone_size,v_call,d_call,j_call,cdr3_nt,cdr3_aa
NA,TRBV10-3,NA,TRBJ2-6,TGTGCCACCGGGTCTAGCTCTGGGGCCAACGTCCTGACTTTC,CATGSSSGANVLTF
NA,TRBV24-1,NA,TRBJ2-3,TGTGCCACCAGTGCCCTTACAGATACGCAGTATTTT,CATSALTDTQYF
NA,TRBV20-1,NA,TRBJ2-7,TGCAGTGCTAGATTCTATGGCCTTAACTACGAGCAGTACTTC,CSARFYGLNYEQYF
once,TRBV7-2,TRBD1,TRBJ1-6,TGTGCCAGCAGCTGGGGACAGTATAATTCACCCCTCCACTTT,CASSWGQYNSPLHF
NA,TRBV5-1,NA,TRBJ1-2,TGCGCCAGCAGCTTGGGGGAAAACTATGGCTACACCTTC,CASSLGENYGYTF
NA,TRBV5-1,NA,TRBJ2-1,TGCGCCAGCAGCCCTTCCTCGAACAATGAGCAGTTCTTC,CASSPSSNNEQFF
NA,TRBV9,TRBD2,TRBJ2-5,TGTGCCAGCAGCGTGGGACTAGCGGAAGAGACCCAGTACTTC,CASSVGLAEETQYF
NA,TRBV19,TRBD1,TRBJ1-1,TGTGCCAGTAGTATGGGACAGCTCACTGAAGCTTTCTTT,CASSMGQLTEAFF
NA,TRBV24-1,TRBD1,TRBJ1-2,TGTGCCACCAGTGATTCGAGGACAGGGGACTATGGCTACACCTTC,CATSDSRTGDYGYTF
NA,TRBV20-1,NA,TRBJ2-7,TGCAGTGCTAGAGATTTCGCGGACTACGAGCAGTACTTC,CSARDFADYEQYF
NA,TRBV6-4,TRBD1,TRBJ2-5,TGTGCCAGCAGCTGGAGACAGGGACAAGAGACCCAGTACTTC,CASSWRQGQETQYF
NA,TRBV4-3,NA,TRBJ1-1,TGCGCCAGCAAATTTGGGGCTGTTGGCCTGAACACTGAAGCTTTCTTT,CASKFGAVGLNTEAFF
NA,TRBV10-3,TRBD1,TRBJ2-2,TGTGCCATCAGCCCCGGACAGGGTGGAACCGGGGAGCTGTTTTTT,CAISPGQGGTGELFF
NA,TRBV20-1,NA,TRBJ2-5,TGCAGTGCTAGCACCGAGACCCAGTACTTC,CSASTETQYF
few,TRBV20-1,NA,TRBJ2-5,TGCAGTGCCATCTCCAGGGGAGGGGTTGAGACCCAGTACTTC,CSAISRGGVETQYF
NA,TRBV2,NA,TRBJ2-1,TGTGCCAGCAGTGACTTACCAGGGGACGATGAGCAGTTCTTC,CASSDLPGDDEQFF
NA,TRBV10-1,TRBD1,TRBJ2-1,TGCGCCAGCAGAGCCGGGACAGTTGGAAACAATGAGCAGTTCTTC,CASRAGTVGNNEQFF
few,TRBV2,NA,TRBJ2-7,TGTGCCAGCAGTGCCGGCAGAACCTACGAGCAGTACTTC,CASSAGRTYEQYF
few,TRBV9,NA,TRBJ1-1,TGTGCCAGCAGCGCTGGGACTGAAGCTTTCTTT,CASSAGTEAFF
NA,TRBV19,NA,TRBJ2-5,TGTGCCAGTAGTATGACAGCGCAACTGGAGACCCAGTACTTC,CASSMTAQLETQYF
NA,TRBV7-9,TRBD2,TRBJ2-7,TGTGCCAGCAGTGATCCTAGCGGGGGGCCCTACTCCTACGAGCAGTACTTC,CASSDPSGGPYSYEQYF
NA,TRBV2,NA,TRBJ2-7,TGTGCCAGCAGTTTACTAACAACAGGGTTGCGCGAGCAGTACTTC,CASSLLTTGLREQYF
NA,TRBV15,TRBD2,TRBJ2-3,TGTGCCACCAGCAAGGAACCGGGGGGAGGTGATACGCAGTATTTT,CATSKEPGGGDTQYF
NA,TRBV20-1,TRBD1,TRBJ2-7,TGCAGTGCACCTCCTTCGTTAGGGGGCTTAGGACACGAGCAGTACTTC,CSAPPSLGGLGHEQYF
NA,TRBV5-4,TRBD2,TRBJ2-3,TGTGCCAGCAGCTTGCTAGCGGGACTGGTTTTT,CASSLLAGLVF
few,TRBV25-1,TRBD1,TRBJ2-2,TGTGCCAGCAGTGTCGGACAGGGGGCAGGCACCGGGGAGCTGTTTTTT,CASSVGQGAGTGELFF
NA,TRBV10-3,NA,TRBJ1-1,TGTGCCATCAGTGTCAGGGCAGGTACTGAAGCTTTCTTT,CAISVRAGTEAFF
NA,TRBV5-1,NA,TRBJ1-6,TGCGCCAGCAGCTTGGAAGGATCTCCTTCACCCCTCCACTTT,CASSLEGSPSPLHF
few,TRBV12-3/TRBV12-4,NA,TRBJ1-3,TGTGCCAGCAGTCAAGGAAACACCATATATTTT,CASSQGNTIYF
NA,TRBV10-2,NA,TRBJ1-2,TGCGCCAACAGCGACAGAAGTGGCTACACCTTC,CANSDRSGYTF
few,TRBV6-4,TRBD2,TRBJ2-3,TGTGCCAGCAGTGACTCTGACGGGGGGGCTACAGATACGCAGTATTTT,CASSDSDGGATDTQYF
NA,TRBV10-3,NA,TRBJ2-2,TGTGCCAGCAGCTCGCAGGGTTTGGACACCGGGGAGCTGTTTTTT,CASSSQGLDTGELFF
once,TRBV20-1,TRBD2,TRBJ2-7,TGCAGTGCCCATTTTAGCGGGGGGGCGTACGAGCAGTACTTC,CSAHFSGGAYEQYF
NA,TRBV24-1,NA,TRBJ2-1,TGTGCCACCAGTGATTTGTCCGTAGGGGGTAATGAGCAGTTCTTC,CATSDLSVGGNEQFF
few,TRBV5-8,NA,TRBJ1-6,TGTGCCAGCAGCCCAGGGACGAGGTCACCCCTCCACTTT,CASSPGTRSPLHF
NA,TRBV4-1,NA,TRBJ2-2,TGCGCCAGCAGGGACGAGACAGCGGGCGGGGAGCTGTTTTTT,CASRDETAGGELFF
NA,TRBV5-6,TRBD1,TRBJ1-1,TGTGCCAGCAGCTTGGGACAGGGGTCGAGCACTGAAGCTTTCTTT,CASSLGQGSSTEAFF
many,TRBV14,NA,TRBJ1-3,TGTGCCAGCAGCCAGTTAGGAAACACCATATATTTT,CASSQLGNTIYF
NA,TRBV29-1,TRBD1,TRBJ2-1,TGCAGCGCCCTGGGACAGAACTCCTACAATGAGCAGTTCTTC,CSALGQNSYNEQFF
NA,TRBV20-1,TRBD2,TRBJ2-7,TGCAGTGCCCAGGTAGCGGGGAGTAGCTCCTACGAGCAGTACTTC,CSAQVAGSSSYEQYF
NA,TRBV20-1,NA,TRBJ2-5,TGCAGTGCTAGAAAACCGGGACTCCAAGAGACCCAGTACTTC,CSARKPGLQETQYF
NA,TRBV12-3/TRBV12-4,NA,TRBJ1-2,TGTGCCAGCAGTTTGGGAGAGTATGGCTACACCTTC,CASSLGEYGYTF
NA,TRBV2,TRBD1,TRBJ1-6,TGTGCCAGCCTCGGACAGGGTAATTCACCCCTCCACTTT,CASLGQGNSPLHF
NA,TRBV24-1,NA,TRBJ2-3,TGTGCCACCAGTGATACCTCCCTCGGGGGAGATACGCAGTATTTT,CATSDTSLGGDTQYF
NA,TRBV6-6,NA,TRBJ1-6,TGTGCCAGCAGTTTCACAGGACAAGGGCGTTCACCCCTCCACTTT,CASSFTGQGRSPLHF
NA,TRBV19,NA,TRBJ1-1,TGTGCCAGTAAGGGGGATGACACTGAAGCTTTCTTT,CASKGDDTEAFF
NA,TRBV9,NA,TRBJ2-7,TGTGCCAGCAGCTTCAATCCCCCCACAGCCCTCGAGCAGTACTTC,CASSFNPPTALEQYF
NA,TRBV19,TRBD2,TRBJ2-1,TGTGCCAGTAGAGATAGCGGGGAATTTCCAAGTAATGAGCAGTTCTTC,CASRDSGEFPSNEQFF
few,TRBV2,NA,TRBJ1-2,TGTGCCAGCAGTGACTACCCCTATGGCTACACCTTC,CASSDYPYGYTF
NA,TRBV7-9,NA,TRBJ2-7,TGTGCCAGCGGAGGGGACTCTTCCTACGAGCAGCACTTC,CASGGDSSYEQHF
few,TRBV15,NA,TRBJ2-5,TGTGCCACCAGCAGAGGCCAGAACCAAGAGACCCAGTACTTC,CATSRGQNQETQYF
NA,TRBV19,NA,TRBJ1-6,TGTGCCAGTAGTATAGTGGATTCACCCCTCCACTTT,CASSIVDSPLHF
NA,TRBV10-1,NA,TRBJ1-3,TGCGCCAGCAGTGTGGGGACCTCTGGAAACACCATATATTTT,CASSVGTSGNTIYF
NA,TRBV2,TRBD1,TRBJ2-7,TGTGCCAGCAGTGGCTCTATTTTACAGGGGGCTCCCTACGAGCAGTACTTC,CASSGSILQGAPYEQYF
NA,TRBV12-3/TRBV12-4,NA,TRBJ2-7,TGTGCCAGCAGTCCGAAAGGTAGCTCCTACGAGCAGTACTTC,CASSPKGSSYEQYF
NA,TRBV6-5,NA,TRBJ2-7,TGTGCCAGCAGTTACTCAGGCGGCGAGCAGTACTTC,CASSYSGGEQYF
NA,TRBV9,NA,TRBJ2-1,TGTGCCAGCAGCGTAGTGGTGAGCGCTGTCGATGAGCAGTTCTTC,CASSVVVSAVDEQFF
NA,TRBV19,TRBD1,TRBJ1-3,TGTGCCAGTAGTGCGGGACAGGGGATACTCTCTGGAAACACCATATATTTT,CASSAGQGILSGNTIYF
NA,TRBV10-3,TRBD1,TRBJ1-1,TGTGCCATCAGGAAACAGGGGAATGGACACACTGAAGCTTTCTTT,CAIRKQGNGHTEAFF